Below, 32 T cell receptor beta chains from the same sample are listed, as sequenced in a study of T cell responses to AZD1222 COVID-19 vaccine. Assay: immunoSEQ multiplex PCR; the TCRdb copy retains only in-frame clones and omits some. The sample contains around 100,000 clones, 90% of which appear only once. This specimen was peripheral blood, taken on day 0 of AZD1222 vaccination. The receptor set was obtained from an adult in good health.

The chain is built from TRBV12-3 or TRBV12-4 and TRBJ1-5; 9 positions match TRBD1. Trimming took 7 bases from V and 7 from J; bases not matched to a gene: 5. This CDR3 contains 13 residues. CDR3 nucleotides: TGTGCCAGCACCCTGGGACAGGGACAGCCCCAGCATTTT. It is translated as CASTLGQGQPQHF.

The genes are TRBV3-1 (or the pseudogene TRBV3-2) and TRBJ1-1; no firm D call. Per germline, CDR1 LGHDT and CDR2 YNNKEL (reference sequence). The CDR3 runs to 11 residues. The V end lost 2 bases, the J end lost 2 bases, and 0 bases lay between the germline ends. The chain's CDR3 is CASSQNTEAFF. The CDR3 DNA reads as TGTGCCAGCAGCCAAAACACTGAAGCTTTCTTT.

The table lists this clone with a count of one. This sequence joins TRBV4-3 and TRBJ2-7; the match to TRBD2 covers 9 bases. CDR3 length: 15 residues. The germline CDR1 and CDR2 sequences are LGHNA and YSLEER. Trimming at V came to 4 bases and at J to 6 bases, leaving 10 bases not matched to a gene. CDR3 DNA: TGCGCCAGCAGCCCATCACTAAGCGGGGGGACCGAGCAGTACTTC. Encoded protein: CASSPSLSGGTEQYF.

The chain is built from TRBV29-1 and TRBJ1-2, with unresolved D. Trimming stripped 7 bases from V and 8 bases from J, with 17 bases between. There are 12 residues in the CDR3. Germline V gene sequence: CDR1 SQVTM, CDR2 ANQGSEA. The CDR3 region is CSAPARLGGYTF. The DNA for the CDR3 is TGCAGCGCCCCTGCCAGGCTGGGCGGCTACACCTTC. Drawing the rest from reference TRBV29-1 and TRBJ1-2, the complete variable domain is SAVISQKPSRDICQRGTSLTIQCQVDSQVTMMFWYRQQPGQSLTLIATANQGSEATYESGFVIDKFPISRPNLTFSTLTVSNMSPEDSSIYLCSAPARLGGYTFGSGTRLTVV.

This clone was recorded a few times. The genes are TRBV5-1 and TRBJ2-7, with a weak D call TRBD2 (6 bases). This CDR3 is built from 13 residues. Trimming stripped 3 bases from V and 3 bases from J, with 10 bases between. Germline V gives CDR1 SGHRS, CDR2 YFSETQ. The CDR3 reads CASSSRDFYEQYF. CDR3 DNA sequence: TGCGCCAGCAGCTCCCGGGACTTCTACGAGCAGTACTTC.

The rearrangement uses TRBV18 and TRBJ2-5; a possible D gene is TRBD1 (5 bases). Germline lookup yields CDR1 KGHSH and CDR2 LQKENI. Trimming removed 4 bases at V and 3 bases at J, with 15 bases between. The CDR3 contains 15 residues. The CDR3 loop reads CASSQTRGGEETQYF. The CDR3 coding sequence is TGTGCCAGCTCACAGACAAGGGGCGGCGAAGAGACCCAGTACTTC.

The CDR3 DNA reads TGCAGCGTCGCAACCACTAGCGGGGGGACCGGGGAGCTGTTTTTT. This codes for CSVATTSGGTGELFF. This chain uses TRBV29-1 with TRBJ2-2; 12 nucleotides line up with TRBD2. The CDR3 is 15 residues long. V shed 6 bases and J 5 bases; nucleotides not matched to a gene: 7. The V gene's germline CDR1 is SQVTM and CDR2 ANQGSEA.

This clone was counted only a few times. The CDR3 nucleotides read TGTGCCAGCAGCGCATTCCTACGGAGGGGTTCCTACGAGCAGTACTTC. It codes for CASSAFLRRGSYEQYF. This chain joins TRBV2 and TRBJ2-7; a possible D gene is TRBD2 (6 bases). Trimming took 6 bases from V and 1 from J, leaving 19 bases between them. The CDR3 is made up of 16 amino acids. Looked up from germline, CDR1 is SNHLY and CDR2 is FYNNEI.

The gene calls are TRBV6-5 and TRBJ1-5, with unresolved D. This CDR3 has 14 residues. Trimming shortened V by 11 bases and J by 0 bases, and 14 bases separated the two germline ends. CDR1 and CDR2 from the germline V gene are MNHEY and SVGAGI. CDR3 loop: CAGSSASSNQPQHF. CDR3 in DNA: TGTGCCGGCTCATCGGCGAGTAGCAATCAGCCCCAGCATTTT.

The rearrangement links TRBV7-2 to TRBJ1-4; tentative D call: TRBD1 (5 bases). The CDR3 totals 14 residues. Germline-derived CDR1 and CDR2 are SGHTA and FQGNSA. V lost 5 bases and J 8 bases, leaving 15 bases between the germline ends. In nucleotides, the CDR3 is TGTGCCAGCAGCCCGACGGCTCGGGGGGAAAAACTGTTTTTT. Translation: CASSPTARGEKLFF.

V and J are TRBV10-3 and TRBJ1-6; D gene ambiguous. CDR1 is ENHRY, CDR2 SYGVKD, per germline. The CDR3 consists of 13 residues. Trimming removed 2 bases from V and 6 bases from J, with 5 bases in between. The CDR3 coding sequence is TGTGCCATCAGTGAGCTTAGTAATTCACCCCTCCACTTT. Protein sequence: CAISELSNSPLHF.

The CDR3 loop reads CASSLGKQGDERGYTF. DNA for the CDR3: TGTGCCAGCAGCTTAGGGAAACAGGGCGACGAACGTGGCTACACCTTC. The genes are TRBV7-9 and TRBJ1-2; the D gene is possibly TRBD1 (6 bases). CDR1 and CDR2 (germline): SEHNR, FQNEAQ (reference sequence). This CDR3 is built from 16 residues. V was shortened by 1 base and J by 7 bases, with 19 bases between the two germline ends.

V usage is TRBV7-9 and J usage is TRBJ1-4; possibly TRBD1 for D (6 bases). The germline gives CDR1 SEHNR, CDR2 FQNEAQ (reference sequence). The CDR3 has 14 residues. With 1 base removed from V and 7 bases from J, the gap between germline ends came to 10 bases. CDR3 loop: CASSLGGAVEKLFF. The CDR3 bases are TGTGCCAGCAGCTTAGGGGGGGCTGTTGAAAAACTGTTTTTT.

V usage is TRBV5-8 and J usage is TRBJ1-6, with unresolved D. Germline-derived CDR1 and CDR2 are SGHTS and YDEGEE. V was cut by 3 bases and J by 9 bases, with 22 bases left in between. This CDR3 contains 17 residues. The CDR3 spells CASSSTEGPSIGSPLHF. As DNA, the CDR3 is TGTGCCAGCAGCTCGACCGAAGGACCTTCGATAGGTTCACCCCTCCACTTT. Full variable domain (missing parts from reference TRBV5-8 and TRBJ1-6): EAGVTQSPTHLIKTRGQQATLRCSPISGHTSVYWYQQALGLGLQFLLWYDEGEERNRGNFPPRFSGRQFPNYSSELNVNALELEDSALYLCASSSTEGPSIGSPLHFGNGTRLTVT.

The chain recombines TRBV30 with TRBJ1-2, with 10 bases fitting TRBD1. The ends lost 1 base at V and 0 bases at J; junction bases unmatched: 5. The CDR3 consists of 16 residues. From germline, CDR1 is GTSNPN and CDR2 SVGIG (reference sequence). The CDR3: CAWSGGQGTANYGYTF. CDR3 DNA: TGTGCCTGGAGTGGGGGACAGGGGACTGCTAACTATGGCTACACCTTC.

J is TRBJ1-6 and V is TRBV30; no reliable D call. Trimming cost V 1 base and J 3 bases, with 4 bases left between them. The germline CDR1 and CDR2 sequences are GTSNPN and SVGIG (reference sequence). The CDR3 is 13 residues long. This CDR3 is CAWSGDYNSPLHF. DNA of the CDR3: TGTGCCTGGAGTGGCGACTATAATTCACCCCTCCACTTT.

This sequence joins TRBV5-1 and TRBJ1-2; 8 nucleotides agree with TRBD1. Germline V CDR1 and CDR2: SGHRS, YFSETQ. The V segment lost 0 bases and the J segment 1 base; nucleotides outside the gene matches: 11. The CDR3 totals 18 residues. This CDR3 reads CASSLGRTGTDFNYGYTF. DNA of the CDR3: TGCGCCAGCAGCTTGGGTAGGACAGGGACGGATTTTAACTATGGCTACACCTTC.

The rearrangement links TRBV5-1 to TRBJ2-5; a possible D gene is TRBD2 (7 bases). V was shortened by 4 bases and J by 4 bases, with 17 bases between the two germline ends. Germline values: CDR1 SGHRS, CDR2 YFSETQ. This CDR3 region has 15 residues. CDR3 in DNA: TGCGCCAGCAGCCCTGGGGGGGGGCTGGGAGAGACCCAGTACTTC. Translated, it gives CASSPGGGLGETQYF.

The J gene is TRBJ2-1, the V gene TRBV5-1, with 7 bases matching TRBD1. Germline lookup yields CDR1 SGHRS and CDR2 YFSETQ. After removal of 1 base from V and 4 bases from J, the junction contained 5 bases not matched to a gene. The CDR3 is 15 amino acids. The CDR3 DNA reads TGCGCCAGCAGCTTGATTCCAGGGGGATACAATGAGCAGTTCTTC. Translated: CASSLIPGGYNEQFF.

The chain couples TRBV3-1 (or the pseudogene TRBV3-2) to TRBJ1-2; TRBD1 agrees at 7 bases. The CDR3 sequence is 13 residues long. With 7 bases clipped from V and 8 bases from J, the junction kept 10 bases outside the gene matches. Germline V gene lookup returns CDR1 LGHDT and CDR2 YNNKEL (reference sequence). This CDR3 is CASTRGQRFGYTF. The DNA for the CDR3 is TGTGCCAGCACCCGGGGACAGAGGTTCGGCTACACCTTC.

About this clone: Compared with germline, one end of the junction differs, possibly owing to a read error. The chain carries TRBV19 and TRBJ1-5; possibly TRBD1 for D (6 bases). The germline V gene has CDR1 LNHDA and CDR2 SQIVND (reference sequence). The CDR3 is 16 amino acids. CDR3 residues: CASSREGGYSNQPQHF. The CDR3 DNA reads TGTGCCAGCAGTAGAGAGGGGGGCTATAGCAATCAGCCCCAGCATTTT. The full variable domain, its missing parts supplied by reference TRBV19 and TRBJ1-5, is DGGITQSPKYLFRKEGQNVTLSCEQNLNHDAMYWYRQDPGQGLRLIYYSQIVNDFQKGDIAEGYSVSREKKESFPLTVTSAQKNPTAFYLCASSREGGYSNQPQHFGDGTRLSIL.

The chain is built from TRBV27 and TRBJ2-5, with 13 bases lining up with TRBD2. The CDR3 sequence is 14 residues long. V shed 10 bases and J 3 bases; nucleotides not matched to a gene: 5. Germline V gene sequence: CDR1 MNHEY, CDR2 SMNVEV (reference sequence). As DNA, the CDR3 is TGTGCCACCGGGACTAGCGGGGTTAAAGAGACCCAGTACTTC. It specifies CATGTSGVKETQYF.

The chain has TRBV12-3 or TRBV12-4 and TRBJ2-1; D might be TRBD1 or TRBD2, each matching 5 bases. The CDR3 is made up of 13 amino acids. V was pared by 4 bases and J by 6 bases, with 10 bases between. The CDR3: CASSYGGGNEQFF. The CDR3 coding sequence is TGTGCCAGCAGTTATGGGGGTGGCAATGAGCAGTTCTTC.

The chain links TRBV5-1 to TRBJ1-6; possibly TRBD1 for D (5 bases). Germline CDR1 reads SGHRS; CDR2 reads YFSETQ. The V and J ends lost 0 bases and 10 bases respectively, with 8 bases between them. The CDR3 covers 13 residues. CDR3 in DNA: TGCGCCAGCAGCTTGGTTGGGGACTCACCCCTCCACTTT. It translates to CASSLVGDSPLHF.

The table lists this clone with a count of one. This chain connects TRBV28 to TRBJ2-3, with D perhaps matching TRBD2 (6 bases). This CDR3 is 16 amino acids long. Trimming took 2 bases from V and 0 from J, leaving 12 bases between them. Germline V lookup: CDR1 MDHEN, CDR2 SYDVKM. The CDR3 is CASSLGSGTSTDTQYF. The CDR3 region has the DNA TGTGCCAGCAGTTTAGGATCTGGGACTAGCACAGATACGCAGTATTTT.

This clone has just a few counts. The V gene is TRBV6-2 or TRBV6-3, the J gene TRBJ1-4; 7 bases map to TRBD1. From germline, CDR1 is MNHEY and CDR2 SVGEGT. The CDR3 has 15 amino acids. V lost 6 bases, J lost 7 bases, and 11 bases stayed unmatched. This chain's CDR3 is CASSLSSGGGEKLFF. CDR3 nucleotides: TGTGCCAGCAGCCTGAGCTCAGGGGGTGGTGAAAAACTGTTTTTT.

The rearrangement joins TRBV3-1 (or the pseudogene TRBV3-2) to TRBJ1-5; unclear D gene. V shed 4 bases and J shed 15 bases, with 19 bases lying between them. Germline loops: CDR1 LGHDT, CDR2 YNNKEL (reference sequence). This CDR3 is built from 13 residues. CDR3 region: CASSLPKNGRLHF. The CDR3 coding sequence is TGTGCCAGCAGCCTTCCCAAAAATGGGCGACTGCATTTT.

The rearrangement links TRBV7-2 to TRBJ1-2, with D uncertain. V was pared by 5 bases and J by 6 bases, with 16 bases between. The germline V gene has CDR1 SGHTA and CDR2 FQGNSA. This CDR3 is 14 amino acids long. The CDR3 region has the DNA TGTGCCAGCAGCGGCACGGCCGGGTATCATGGCTACACCTTC. It yields the protein CASSGTAGYHGYTF.

V and J are TRBV2 and TRBJ1-2; no firm D call. Trimming cost V 6 bases and J 5 bases, with 16 bases left between them. There are 14 residues in the CDR3. Per germline, CDR1 SNHLY and CDR2 FYNNEI. CDR3 DNA sequence: TGTGCCAGCAGGATAAAATACCGGAGGTATGGCTACACCTTC. This gives the protein CASRIKYRRYGYTF.

The chain couples TRBV5-1 to TRBJ2-2; 13 positions match TRBD2. The germline gives CDR1 SGHRS, CDR2 YFSETQ. This CDR3 has 18 residues. The V segment lost 4 bases and the J segment 0 bases; nucleotides outside the gene matches: 6. CDR3: CASSRWTSGGSNTGELFF. The CDR3, as DNA: TGCGCCAGCAGCCGCTGGACTAGCGGGGGCTCGAACACCGGGGAGCTGTTTTTT. Supplemented by reference TRBV5-1 and TRBJ2-2, the full variable domain reads KAGVTQTPRYLIKTRGQQVTLSCSPISGHRSVSWYQQTPGQGLQFLFEYFSETQRNKGNFPGRFSGRQFSNSRSEMNVSTLELGDSALYLCASSRWTSGGSNTGELFFGEGSRLTVL.

The rearrangement uses TRBV19 and TRBJ2-5, with 7 positions matching TRBD2. V shed 4 bases and J 2 bases; nucleotides not matched to a gene: 13. The length of the CDR3 is 17 residues. Germline values: CDR1 LNHDA, CDR2 SQIVND (reference sequence). Here the CDR3 DNA reads TGTGCCAGTAGTACCCCGCACGGGGAGGGTGTACAAGAGACCCAGTACTTC. This translates into CASSTPHGEGVQETQYF.

The gene calls are TRBV7-9 and TRBJ1-3; D is undetermined. Per the germline V gene, CDR1 is SEHNR and CDR2 is FQNEAQ (reference sequence). Trimming took 5 bases from V and 2 from J, leaving 10 bases between them. The CDR3 is 14 residues long. CDR3 nucleotide sequence: TGTGCCAGCAGCATAACAGCTGCTGGAAACACCATATATTTT. Protein product: CASSITAAGNTIYF.